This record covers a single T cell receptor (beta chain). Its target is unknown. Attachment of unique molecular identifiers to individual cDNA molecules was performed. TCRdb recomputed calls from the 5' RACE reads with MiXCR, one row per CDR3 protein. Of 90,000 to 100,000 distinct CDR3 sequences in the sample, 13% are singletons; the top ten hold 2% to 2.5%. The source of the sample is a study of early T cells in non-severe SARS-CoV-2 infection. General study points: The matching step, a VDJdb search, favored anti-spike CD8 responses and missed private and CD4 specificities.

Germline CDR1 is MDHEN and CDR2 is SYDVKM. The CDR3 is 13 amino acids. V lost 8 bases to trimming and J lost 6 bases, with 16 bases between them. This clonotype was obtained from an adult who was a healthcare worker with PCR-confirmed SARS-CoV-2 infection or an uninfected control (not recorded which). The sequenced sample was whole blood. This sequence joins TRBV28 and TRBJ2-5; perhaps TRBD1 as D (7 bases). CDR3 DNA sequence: TGTGCCAGCGACACAGGGGCGGGGAAGACCCAGTACTTC. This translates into CASDTGAGKTQYF.